Each of the 28 T cell receptor beta chains below was sequenced from the same sample in a study of blood T cell repertoires in COVID-19. Assay: immunoSEQ multiplex PCR; the TCRdb copy retains only in-frame clones and omits some. The table records 150,000 to 200,000 clones, under 90% of them present only once. Specimen: peripheral blood. Receptors originate from a man aged 35 to 55 with acute or convalescent COVID-19.

V usage is TRBV5-4 and J usage is TRBJ2-5, with 7 bases that match TRBD1. The J segment lost 2 bases and the V segment lost 5 bases, leaving 3 bases of the junction unmatched. Germline CDR1 is SGHNT and CDR2 is YYREEE (reference sequence). This CDR3 spans 13 amino acids. CDR3 bases: TGTGCCAGCAGGCAGACAGGGCAAGAGACCCAGTACTTC. This translates into CASRQTGQETQYF. The full variable domain, with the rest looked up from reference TRBV5-4 and TRBJ2-5, is ETGVTQSPTHLIKTRGQQVTLRCSSQSGHNTVSWYQQALGQGPQFIFQYYREEENGRGNFPPRFSGLQFPNYSSELNVNALELDDSALYLCASRQTGQETQYFGPGTRLLVL.

The V call is TRBV2, the J call TRBJ1-1, with D possibly matching TRBD1 (5 bases). The V end was cut by 6 bases, the J end by 5 bases, with 13 bases between. From germline, CDR1 is SNHLY and CDR2 FYNNEI. CDR3 length equals 13 residues. Written as DNA, the CDR3 is TGTGCCAGCAGCCGGGGGTGGGATACTGAAGCTTTCTTT. This sequence encodes CASSRGWDTEAFF.

This clone was recorded once. The chain recombines TRBV11-2 with TRBJ2-7; D may be TRBD2 (5 bases). Germline CDR1 and CDR2: SGHAT and FQNNGV. V was cut by 5 bases and J by 4 bases, with 12 bases left in between. The CDR3 is 13 amino acids. The CDR3 loop reads CASSRAGVYEQYF. CDR3 nucleotide sequence: TGTGCCAGCAGCCGGGCCGGGGTTTACGAGCAGTACTTC. Supplemented by reference TRBV11-2 and TRBJ2-7, the full variable domain reads EAGVAQSPRYKIIEKRQSVAFWCNPISGHATLYWYQQILGQGPKLLIQFQNNGVVDDSQLPKDRFSAERLKGVDSTLKIQPAKLEDSAVYLCASSRAGVYEQYFGPGTRLTVT.

The chain combines TRBV19 with TRBJ1-1; tentative D call: TRBD1 (5 bases). The V end was cut by 5 bases, the J end by 0 bases, with 13 bases between. The CDR3 totals 15 residues. Germline CDR1 LNHDA, CDR2 SQIVND (reference sequence). The CDR3 DNA is TGTGCCAGTAGTCCCATGGGACTCATGAACACTGAAGCTTTCTTT. Translating it yields CASSPMGLMNTEAFF.

The gene calls are TRBV7-9 and TRBJ1-6; 7 bases fit TRBD1. Germline CDR1 SEHNR, CDR2 FQNEAQ (reference sequence). After removal of 4 bases from V and 11 bases from J, the junction contained 5 bases not matched to a gene. This CDR3 has 13 amino acids. The CDR3 sequence is CASSSGTVPPLHF. The DNA for the CDR3 is TGTGCCAGCAGCTCCGGGACAGTTCCACCCCTCCACTTT.

Here the CDR3 reads CASSPPANEQFF. DNA of the CDR3: TGTGCCAGCAGCCCCCCCGCGAATGAGCAGTTCTTC. J is TRBJ2-1 and V is TRBV3-1 (or the pseudogene TRBV3-2); no reliable D call. The germline V gene encodes CDR1 LGHDT and CDR2 YNNKEL (reference sequence). The V gene lost 4 bases and the J gene lost 7 bases, with 8 bases spanning the gap. The CDR3 loop spans 12 amino acids.

J is TRBJ2-1 and V is TRBV7-8; D might be TRBD2 (6 bases). Germline V lookup: CDR1 SGHVS, CDR2 FQNEAQ. The CDR3 has 16 residues. V was pared by 6 bases and J by 0 bases, with 15 bases between. The chain's CDR3 is CASRVRVGSSYNEQFF. The CDR3 nucleotides are TGTGCCAGCAGGGTAAGGGTCGGGAGCTCCTACAATGAGCAGTTCTTC.

This chain links TRBV10-3 with TRBJ2-7, with 7 bases identical to TRBD1. This CDR3 has 15 amino acids. Germline CDR1 ENHRY, CDR2 SYGVKD. V dropped 10 bases and J dropped 0; count of bases not matched to a gene: 12. As DNA, the CDR3 is TGTGCCACAGCGTCACAGGGGTCGAGCTCCTACGAGCAGTACTTC. It specifies CATASQGSSSYEQYF.

This chain links TRBV19 with TRBJ2-5, with 10 bases aligning to TRBD2. Trimming cost V 4 bases and J 1 base; bases outside gene matches: 6. CDR1 is LNHDA and CDR2 is SQIVND in the germline V gene (reference sequence). This CDR3 region has 16 residues. The CDR3 DNA follows: TGTGCCAGTAGTACCCCCAGCGGGGGGGCCCAAGAGACCCAGTACTTC. Its protein is CASSTPSGGAQETQYF.

This clone has just one count. The chain uses TRBV6-6 and TRBJ2-1, with 9 nucleotides matching TRBD1. The CDR3 covers 15 residues. V was pared by 6 bases and J by 5 bases, with 8 bases of the junction left unmatched. CDR1 and CDR2 (germline): MNHNY, SVGAGI (reference sequence). CDR3 nucleotide sequence: TGTGCCAGCAGAAACCCCGGGACAGGGCACAATGAGCAGTTCTTC. It specifies CASRNPGTGHNEQFF.

This sequence joins TRBV4-1 and TRBJ2-1; D might be TRBD1 (5 bases). The CDR3 length is 12 residues. Per germline, CDR1 MGHRA and CDR2 YSYEKL. V was pared by 3 bases and J by 8 bases, with 8 bases between. The DNA for the CDR3 is TGCGCCAGCAGCCACCAGGGCGATGAGCAGTTCTTC. It yields the protein CASSHQGDEQFF.

The chain combines TRBV5-1 with TRBJ1-4, with 8 bases that match TRBD1. The germline V gene encodes CDR1 SGHRS and CDR2 YFSETQ. The length of the CDR3 is 14 residues. With V trimmed by 2 bases and J by 3 bases, 0 bases remained unmatched. The CDR3: CASSLQGANEKLFF. CDR3 coding DNA: TGCGCCAGCAGCTTACAGGGGGCTAATGAAAAACTGTTTTTT.

This chain joins TRBV10-3 and TRBJ2-3, with D hard to call. Deletions cut 0 bases from V and 8 bases from J, with 12 bases between. CDR1 is ENHRY, CDR2 SYGVKD, per germline. The CDR3 contains 14 residues. The CDR3: CAISESKTRRTQYF. Here the CDR3 DNA reads TGTGCCATCAGTGAGTCGAAGACCAGGCGTACGCAGTATTTT.

The rearrangement uses TRBV10-3 and TRBJ2-3, with D hard to call. The CDR3 length is 15 residues. From germline, CDR1 is ENHRY and CDR2 SYGVKD. The V gene lost 0 bases and the J gene lost 2 bases, with 9 bases spanning the gap. CDR3 sequence: CAISESLINTDTQYF. The CDR3 bases are TGTGCCATCAGTGAGTCGTTAATTAACACAGATACGCAGTATTTT.

Concerning this clone itself: A much larger clone differs by one base, so this may be a read error. Other DNA sequences of this sample code for an identical CDR3. V gene TRBV27 combines with J gene TRBJ1-6; 9 bases map to TRBD1. The CDR3 length is 17 residues. Trimming took 3 bases from V and 0 from J; bases not matched to a gene: 3. Germline V gene data show CDR1 as MNHEY and CDR2 as SMNVEV (reference sequence). The CDR3 here is CASSFGTGSSYNSPLHF. CDR3 coding DNA: TGTGCCAGCAGTTTCGGGACAGGGAGCTCCTATAATTCACCCCTCCACTTT.

The gene calls are TRBV11-3 and TRBJ1-1; weak D call: TRBD1 (5 bases). Trimming stripped 3 bases from V and 2 bases from J, with 10 bases between. Looked up from germline, CDR1 is SGHNT and CDR2 is YENEEA. The CDR3 contains 14 residues. In nucleotides, the CDR3 is TGTGCCAGCAGCTTGAAGACAGTTAACACTGAAGCTTTCTTT. Amino acids: CASSLKTVNTEAFF.

The chain recombines TRBV6-1 with TRBJ2-7, with TRBD1 matching 7 bases. The V segment lost 0 bases and the J segment 2 bases; nucleotides outside the gene matches: 4. CDR3 length: 15 amino acids. Germline values: CDR1 MNHNS, CDR2 SASEGT. The CDR3 loop is CASSEALTGPYEQYF. CDR3 nucleotides: TGTGCCAGCAGTGAAGCCCTGACAGGGCCCTACGAGCAGTACTTC.

The rearrangement uses TRBV20-1 and TRBJ1-2; D is unclear. The CDR3 contains 11 residues. V dropped 7 bases and J dropped 4 bases, with 10 bases sitting between them. The germline gives CDR1 DFQATT, CDR2 SNEGSKA (reference sequence). The CDR3 region is CSGGTSYGYTF. The CDR3 region has the DNA TGCAGTGGGGGAACTAGCTATGGCTACACCTTC.

The chain joins TRBV7-2 to TRBJ1-2; D call uncertain. This CDR3 is built from 13 residues. V lost 2 bases and J 7 bases, leaving 11 bases between the germline ends. Germline values: CDR1 SGHTA, CDR2 FQGNSA. The CDR3 DNA sequence: TGTGCCAGCAGCTTATACCGAGGACTTGGCTACACCTTC. Amino acids: CASSLYRGLGYTF.

The J gene is TRBJ2-7, the V gene TRBV6-5; 7 nucleotides align to TRBD1. This CDR3 contains 14 residues. Germline values: CDR1 MNHEY, CDR2 SVGAGI. V dropped 6 bases and J dropped 0; count of bases not matched to a gene: 5. This CDR3 is CASRMTGLSYEQYF. The CDR3 DNA follows: TGTGCCAGCAGAATGACAGGGCTCTCCTACGAGCAGTACTTC.

The V call is TRBV28, the J call TRBJ2-3; TRBD2 matches 7 bases. Per the germline V gene, CDR1 is MDHEN and CDR2 is SYDVKM. Germline trimming cut 2 bases from V and 1 base from J; bases unmatched to any gene: 0. The CDR3 is 14 residues long. CDR3 in DNA: TGTGCCAGCAGTTTACGGGGGGGCACAGATACGCAGTATTTT. As protein: CASSLRGGTDTQYF.

This chain uses TRBV11-2 with TRBJ2-3; the D gene is possibly TRBD2 (6 bases). The CDR3 has 15 residues. Germline CDR1 reads SGHAT; CDR2 reads FQNNGV. Trimming removed 5 bases from V and 0 bases from J, with 12 bases in between. This CDR3 reads CASSVTGTSTDTQYF. For the CDR3, the DNA is TGTGCCAGCAGCGTTACCGGGACTAGCACAGATACGCAGTATTTT.

The chain links TRBV21-1 to TRBJ1-1; the table calls TRBD1, which could not be checked here. TRBV21-1 is a pseudogene. The CDR3 loop spans 13 amino acids. The CDR3 DNA reads as TGTGCCAGCTCCCAGGGGTGTGGTACTGAAGCTTTCTTT. Encoded protein: CASSQGCGTEAFF.

The CDR3 loop reads CAWSSSTSGGGNIQYF. As DNA, the CDR3 is TGTGCCTGGAGCTCCTCCACTAGCGGGGGGGGTAACATTCAGTACTTC. The chain couples TRBV30 to TRBJ2-4, with TRBD2 identical over 13 bases. This CDR3 has 16 residues. Germline V lookup: CDR1 GTSNPN, CDR2 SVGIG (reference sequence). The V gene end was trimmed by 3 bases and the J gene end by 7 bases; junction bases not matched to a gene: 9.

This clone was counted once. V and J are TRBV19 and TRBJ1-2, with D hard to call. The germline V and J ends were trimmed by 1 base and 2 bases, with 5 bases remaining between them. In germline, CDR1 is LNHDA, CDR2 SQIVND (reference sequence). The CDR3 loop spans 13 amino acids. CDR3 residues: CASSIGRNYGYTF. The CDR3 nucleotides read TGTGCCAGTAGTATAGGGAGAAACTATGGCTACACCTTC.

The CDR3 coding sequence is TGCGCCAGCAGCCAGTACTTCACCGGGGAGCTGTTTTTT. Translating it yields CASSQYFTGELFF. J is TRBJ2-2 and V is TRBV4-3; no reliable D call. Germline V gene lookup returns CDR1 LGHNA and CDR2 YSLEER. The CDR3 is 13 residues long. V was pared by 3 bases and J by 4 bases, with 6 bases between.

The chain links TRBV5-1 to TRBJ2-1; the D is unclear. V was cut by 0 bases and J by 6 bases, with 13 bases left in between. Germline V gene data show CDR1 as SGHRS and CDR2 as YFSETQ. The CDR3 runs 15 residues. The DNA of the CDR3 is TGCGCCAGCAGCTTGGAGGCTAGAAACCTCAATGAGCAGTTCTTC. Translation: CASSLEARNLNEQFF.

The V call is TRBV14, the J call TRBJ2-5; tentative D call: TRBD2 (6 bases). CDR1 is SGHDN and CDR2 is FVKESK in the germline V gene. This CDR3 has 14 residues. The germline V and J ends were trimmed by 4 bases and 2 bases, with 11 bases remaining between them. The CDR3 loop is CASSLVGRQETQYF. The CDR3 coding sequence is TGTGCCAGCAGCCTCGTGGGGAGGCAAGAGACCCAGTACTTC.